Listed below are T cell receptor beta chains from one sample, sequenced in a study of blood T cell repertoires in COVID-19. The table came from immunoSEQ multiplex PCR; TCRdb's copy has only in-frame clones and leaves some out. Found here are some 100,000 clones, around 90% of them singletons; the top ten hold 1.8%. The source material was peripheral blood. The receptors were gathered from a human donor with active COVID-19. The donor label of this sample is uncertain. Both conserved end residues are part of each CDR3. D genes are given only for firm matches. Not all rows give a size; the values are once, few, many and, for expanded clones, a class.

>TRBV4-1|TRBD1|TRBJ1-5|-
CASSQGAGGEDQPQHF
TGCGCCAGCAGCCAAGGTGCAGGGGGCGAAGATCAGCCCCAGCATTTT
>TRBV5-1|-|TRBJ2-5|-
CASSPRQSFFQETQYF
TGCGCCAGCAGCCCAAGACAGTCTTTCTTCCAAGAGACCCAGTACTTC
>TRBV12-1|-|TRBJ2-7|once
CASSGWTSGEQYF
TGTGCCAGCAGCGGCTGGACTAGCGGCGAGCAGTACTTC
>TRBV7-3|-|TRBJ2-5|once
CASSLTGEETQYF
TGTGCCAGCAGCTTAACGGGAGAGGAGACCCAGTACTTC
>TRBV29-1|TRBD2|TRBJ2-4|-
CSAGGGQGAKNIQYF
TGCAGCGCCGGGGGAGGGCAGGGAGCCAAAAACATTCAGTACTTC
>TRBV12-5|TRBD1|TRBJ2-7|-
CASGQRDRESGEQYF
TGTGCTAGTGGGCAGAGGGACAGGGAATCAGGGGAGCAGTACTTC
>TRBV27|-|TRBJ2-7|-
CASSLKGEYYEQYF
TGTGCCAGCAGTTTGAAGGGGGAATACTACGAGCAGTACTTC
>TRBV12-2|-|TRBJ2-5|-
CASRLERETQYF
TGTGCAAGTCGCTTAGAACGGGAGACCCAGTACTTC
>TRBV12-3/TRBV12-4|TRBD1|TRBJ1-2|-
CASRRDRDYGYTF
TGTGCCAGCAGGAGGGACAGGGATTATGGCTACACCTTC
>TRBV2|TRBD1|TRBJ2-7|once
CASSLDRDSIVTYEQYF
TGTGCCAGCAGCCTCGACAGGGACAGCATAGTAACCTACGAGCAGTACTTC
>TRBV5-1|-|TRBJ1-1|-
CASSHGLVNTEAFF
TGCGCCAGCAGCCACGGACTGGTGAACACTGAAGCTTTCTTT
>TRBV7-2|TRBD2|TRBJ2-7|-
CASTLGLAGSYEQYF
TGTGCCAGCACCTTGGGGCTAGCGGGGTCCTACGAGCAGTACTTC
>TRBV18|TRBD1|TRBJ1-1|-
CASSPETGAQINTEAFF
TGTGCCAGCTCACCTGAGACAGGGGCCCAGATAAACACTGAAGCTTTCTTT
>TRBV3-1/TRBV3-2|TRBD2|TRBJ2-2|-
CASSLPGLAGGTGELFF
TGTGCCAGCAGCTTACCAGGACTAGCGGGGGGCACCGGGGAGCTGTTTTTT
>TRBV2|TRBD1|TRBJ1-2|-
CASSEQGAGGYTF
TGTGCCAGCAGCGAACAGGGGGCCGGTGGCTACACCTTC
>TRBV19|-|TRBJ2-5|-
CASSIDSETQYF
TGTGCCAGTAGTATAGATAGTGAGACCCAGTACTTC
>TRBV4-1|TRBD2|TRBJ2-7|-
CASSQAARGVAGAWTDYEQYF
TGCGCCAGCAGCCAAGCCGCCCGGGGAGTAGCGGGGGCCTGGACGGACTACGAGCAGTACTTC
>TRBV7-2|-|TRBJ2-1|-
CASSPPGNEQFF
TGTGCCAGCAGCCCGCCGGGAAATGAGCAGTTCTTC
>TRBV4-1|-|TRBJ1-5|-
CASSQGQDSNQPQHF
TGCGCCAGCAGCCAAGGACAGGATAGCAATCAGCCCCAGCATTTT
>TRBV5-1|-|TRBJ1-4|-
CASSFDSNNEKLFF
TGCGCCAGCAGCTTCGACAGTAATAATGAAAAACTGTTTTTT
>TRBV2|TRBD2|TRBJ2-3|-
CASRTSGGAGDTQYF
TGTGCCAGCAGGACTAGCGGGGGGGCAGGAGATACGCAGTATTTT
>TRBV3-1/TRBV3-2|-|TRBJ1-5|-
CASSQGLPGNQPQHF
TGTGCCAGCAGCCAGGGACTGCCCGGCAATCAGCCCCAGCATTTT
>TRBV27|-|TRBJ1-1|-
CASSFSPDGDSEAFF
TGTGCCAGCAGTTTCTCACCGGACGGGGACTCTGAAGCTTTCTTT
>TRBV12-3/TRBV12-4|-|TRBJ2-3|-
CASSLTQGGTQYF
TGTGCCAGCAGCTTAACCCAGGGGGGTACGCAGTATTTT
>TRBV2|-|TRBJ1-2|-
CASRQNNGKNGYTF
TGTGCCAGCAGGCAAAATAACGGGAAGAATGGCTACACCTTC
>TRBV4-3|TRBD2|TRBJ2-7|-
CASSQVAGGPYEQYF
TGCGCCAGCAGCCAAGTTGCGGGGGGCCCCTACGAGCAGTACTTC
>TRBV20-1|-|TRBJ1-2|-
CSAFGQGGYTF
TGCAGTGCTTTCGGTCAGGGTGGCTACACCTTC
>TRBV6-1|-|TRBJ1-1|-
CASSDFALGSEAFF
TGTGCCAGCAGTGATTTCGCCCTGGGCTCTGAAGCTTTCTTT
>TRBV6-5|-|TRBJ2-7|-
CASSAAFRDEQYF
TGTGCCAGCAGCGCCGCCTTTCGGGACGAGCAGTACTTC